Described below is a single T cell receptor (beta chain) sequence and its context. In the authors' workflow: Reference gene primer amplification gave nucleated cell count estimates. Libraries were prepared by immunoSEQ multiplex PCR; TCRdb keeps only in-frame clonotypes and omits some of them. The D gene and trimming were derived from the DNA, and the V and J assignments and clone size from that table. Here the sample spans 250,000 to 350,000 clones, over 75% being singletons. The data belong to a study of blood T cell repertoires in COVID-19. Study summary: Samples of COVID-19 (acute and convalescent) were obtained from the United States, Italy and Spain. Sample material is recorded as cDNA or gDNA derived from T cells, B-cell-depleted T cells, or PBMCs.

In germline, CDR1 is SNHLY, CDR2 FYNNEI. CDR3 size: 12 residues. Trimming shortened V by 7 bases and J by 1 base, and 7 bases separated the two germline ends. The chain couples TRBV2 to TRBJ1-1; no firm D call. This clonotype was sampled from a woman in her 50s who had recovered from COVID-19. Input material: peripheral blood. This chain's CDR3 is CASTRWNTEAFF. Here the CDR3 DNA reads TGTGCCAGCACCCGGTGGAACACTGAAGCTTTCTTT.